This is a list of T cell receptor beta chains from one sample in a study of T cells in Graves' hyperthyroidism and ophthalmopathy. One entry per CDR3 protein, called by TCRdb with MiXCR from the multiplex PCR reads. The table lists 750,000 to 900,000 distinct CDR3 sequences, over 35% of them singletons. The sequenced sample consisted of blood. All receptors come from a young man with Graves' hyperthyroidism. The CDR3 runs from the conserved cysteine through the conserved F or W. The D gene is left open where the match is weak. Only part of the rows carry a size: once, few, many, or a class if the clone is expanded.

j_gene: TRBJ2-7
d_gene: .
abundance: .
v_gene: TRBV25-1
CDR3aa: CASSEYEGGYEQYF
CDR3nt: TGTGCCAGCAGTGAATACGAGGGCGGCTACGAGCAGTACTTC

j_gene: TRBJ1-3
d_gene: .
abundance: .
v_gene: TRBV20-1
CDR3aa: CSASGGGNTIYF
CDR3nt: TGCAGTGCTTCCGGGGGCGGAAACACCATATATTTT

j_gene: TRBJ2-1
d_gene: TRBD2
abundance: .
v_gene: TRBV7-7
CDR3aa: CASSLGLAPNEQFF
CDR3nt: TGTGCTAGCAGCTTGGGACTAGCCCCCAATGAGCAGTTCTTC

j_gene: TRBJ2-5
d_gene: .
abundance: few
v_gene: TRBV11-2
CDR3aa: CASSFPGAETQYF
CDR3nt: TGTGCCAGCAGCTTTCCGGGAGCGGAGACCCAGTACTTC

j_gene: TRBJ1-2
d_gene: .
abundance: .
v_gene: TRBV4-1
CDR3aa: CASSQVEGYGYTF
CDR3nt: TGCGCCAGCAGCCAAGTTGAAGGCTATGGCTACACCTTC

j_gene: TRBJ2-7
d_gene: TRBD1
abundance: few
v_gene: TRBV19
CDR3aa: CATGTGGDEQYF
CDR3nt: TGTGCCACCGGGACAGGGGGCGACGAGCAGTACTTC

j_gene: TRBJ1-3
d_gene: .
abundance: many
v_gene: TRBV29-1
CDR3aa: CSVVPISGNTIYF
CDR3nt: TGCAGCGTTGTCCCGATCTCTGGAAACACCATATATTTT

j_gene: TRBJ2-2
d_gene: TRBD2
abundance: .
v_gene: TRBV2
CDR3aa: CASSSKLAGNIAGELFF
CDR3nt: TGTGCCAGCAGCTCAAAACTAGCGGGGAATATCGCCGGGGAGCTGTTTTTT

j_gene: TRBJ1-6
d_gene: .
abundance: many
v_gene: TRBV7-2
CDR3aa: CASSLMGGEYSPLHF
CDR3nt: TGTGCCAGCAGCCTGATGGGAGGGGAATATTCACCCCTCCACTTT

j_gene: TRBJ1-2
d_gene: .
abundance: few
v_gene: TRBV3-1
CDR3aa: CASSQDENTRGYTF
CDR3nt: TGTGCCAGCAGCCAAGACGAGAACACCCGTGGCTACACCTTC

j_gene: TRBJ2-5
d_gene: TRBD2
abundance: .
v_gene: TRBV7-8
CDR3aa: CASSLTPSGKETQYF
CDR3nt: TGTGCCAGCAGCTTAACCCCTAGCGGGAAAGAGACCCAGTACTTC

j_gene: TRBJ1-6
d_gene: .
abundance: .
v_gene: TRBV13
CDR3aa: CASTSGRALGSPLHF
CDR3nt: TGTGCCAGCACCTCCGGTAGGGCCTTGGGTTCACCCCTCCACTTT

j_gene: TRBJ2-5
d_gene: .
abundance: .
v_gene: TRBV2
CDR3aa: CASKLQETQYF
CDR3nt: TGTGCCAGCAAGCTTCAAGAGACCCAGTACTTC

j_gene: TRBJ1-1
d_gene: TRBD1
abundance: many
v_gene: TRBV7-9
CDR3aa: CASSLGTGGGTEAFF
CDR3nt: TGTGCCAGCAGCTTAGGGACAGGGGGCGGCACTGAAGCTTTCTTT

j_gene: TRBJ2-2
d_gene: .
abundance: .
v_gene: TRBV20-1
CDR3aa: CSARDAGGLQNTGELFF
CDR3nt: TGCAGTGCTAGAGATGCCGGAGGACTCCAAAACACCGGGGAGCTGTTTTTT

j_gene: TRBJ1-1
d_gene: .
abundance: .
v_gene: TRBV7-2
CDR3aa: CAWDRQNPQEAFF
CDR3nt: TGTGCCTGGGACCGACAGAACCCGCAGGAAGCTTTCTTT

j_gene: TRBJ2-6
d_gene: .
abundance: .
v_gene: TRBV19
CDR3aa: CASSRPRGTEAF
CDR3nt: TGTGCCAGTAGCAGGCCGAGGGGCACTGAAGCTTTC

j_gene: TRBJ1-1
d_gene: .
abundance: .
v_gene: TRBV7-2
CDR3aa: CASSSSSGVTEAFF
CDR3nt: TGTGCCAGCAGCTCTTCCTCAGGAGTCACTGAAGCTTTCTTT

j_gene: TRBJ2-5
d_gene: .
abundance: .
v_gene: TRBV29-1
CDR3aa: CSVEYGTATRFF
CDR3nt: TGCAGCGTTGAATATGGGACGGCCACCCGGTTCTTC

j_gene: TRBJ2-7
d_gene: TRBD1
abundance: .
v_gene: TRBV29-1
CDR3aa: CSVDDRVSYEQYF
CDR3nt: TGCAGCGTGGACGACAGGGTGTCCTACGAGCAGTACTTC

j_gene: TRBJ1-6
d_gene: .
abundance: many
v_gene: TRBV19
CDR3aa: CASSIYQGAESSPLHF
CDR3nt: TGTGCCAGTAGTATTTACCAGGGTGCCGAAAGTTCACCCCTCCACTTT

j_gene: TRBJ1-2
d_gene: .
abundance: many
v_gene: TRBV29-1
CDR3aa: CSLLEAGEVDGYTF
CDR3nt: TGCAGCCTCCTAGAGGCGGGGGAAGTCGATGGCTACACCTTC

j_gene: TRBJ2-5
d_gene: TRBD2
abundance: many
v_gene: TRBV9
CDR3aa: CASSVGPSGSETQYF
CDR3nt: TGTGCCAGCAGCGTAGGGCCTAGCGGGAGTGAGACCCAGTACTTC

j_gene: TRBJ2-5
d_gene: .
abundance: .
v_gene: TRBV7-9
CDR3aa: CASSPPESLVSQYF
CDR3nt: TGTGCCAGCAGCCCCCCGGAATCCCTAGTTTCCCAGTACTTC

j_gene: TRBJ2-7
d_gene: .
abundance: few
v_gene: TRBV7-9
CDR3aa: CASSLGVHRGYEQYF
CDR3nt: TGTGCCAGCAGCTTAGGGGTCCATAGGGGCTACGAGCAGTACTTC

j_gene: TRBJ1-1
d_gene: .
abundance: .
v_gene: TRBV15
CDR3aa: CATSPGPVNTEAFF
CDR3nt: TGTGCCACCAGCCCGGGACCGGTGAACACTGAAGCTTTCTTT

j_gene: TRBJ2-2
d_gene: .
abundance: many
v_gene: TRBV24-1
CDR3aa: CATSEVLTGELFF
CDR3nt: TGTGCCACCAGTGAAGTGCTCACCGGGGAGCTGTTTTTT

j_gene: TRBJ2-7
d_gene: .
abundance: few
v_gene: TRBV20-1
CDR3aa: CSAAGPSYEQYF
CDR3nt: TGCAGTGCTGCAGGGCCCTCCTACGAGCAGTACTTC

j_gene: TRBJ1-1
d_gene: TRBD1
abundance: .
v_gene: TRBV7-9
CDR3aa: CASSPGQTRNTEAFF
CDR3nt: TGTGCCAGCAGCCCGGGACAGACGAGGAACACTGAAGCTTTCTTT

j_gene: TRBJ2-7
d_gene: .
abundance: .
v_gene: TRBV6-5
CDR3aa: CASSLGSDLPYEQYF
CDR3nt: TGTGCCAGCAGTTTAGGTTCCGACTTGCCCTACGAGCAGTACTTC

j_gene: TRBJ2-5
d_gene: TRBD1
abundance: .
v_gene: TRBV6-5
CDR3aa: CASSPTGEQETQYF
CDR3nt: TGTGCCAGCAGTCCTACAGGGGAACAAGAGACCCAGTACTTC

j_gene: TRBJ1-5
d_gene: .
abundance: .
v_gene: TRBV2
CDR3aa: CASSSLGEASQPQHF
CDR3nt: TGTGCCAGCAGCAGCCTTGGCGAGGCATCTCAGCCCCAGCATTTT

j_gene: TRBJ2-7
d_gene: .
abundance: .
v_gene: TRBV29-1
CDR3aa: CSVEDKAGKNEQYF
CDR3nt: TGCAGCGTTGAAGATAAGGCGGGGAAGAACGAGCAGTACTTC

j_gene: TRBJ2-7
d_gene: .
abundance: .
v_gene: TRBV2
CDR3aa: CAIMAARDGSYEQYF
CDR3nt: TGTGCCATCATGGCGGCTCGGGACGGCTCCTACGAGCAGTACTTC

j_gene: TRBJ2-7
d_gene: .
abundance: once
v_gene: TRBV5-1
CDR3aa: CASSPGVNSYEQYF
CDR3nt: TGCGCCAGCAGCCCCGGGGTGAACTCCTACGAGCAGTACTTC

j_gene: TRBJ2-2
d_gene: TRBD2
abundance: few
v_gene: TRBV5-1
CDR3aa: CATSLASGSIAGELFF
CDR3nt: TGCGCCACTTCTCTTGCTAGCGGGAGTATCGCCGGGGAGCTGTTTTTT

j_gene: TRBJ2-2
d_gene: .
abundance: many
v_gene: TRBV2
CDR3aa: CASMNVVTGELFF
CDR3nt: TGTGCCAGCATGAATGTAGTGACCGGGGAGCTGTTTTTT

j_gene: TRBJ1-1
d_gene: .
abundance: .
v_gene: TRBV9
CDR3aa: CASSEGDRLMNTEAFF
CDR3nt: TGTGCCAGCAGCGAGGGCGACAGGCTAATGAACACTGAAGCTTTCTTT

j_gene: TRBJ1-5
d_gene: .
abundance: many
v_gene: TRBV2
CDR3aa: CASRGVDQPQHF
CDR3nt: TGTGCCAGCCGGGGGGTTGATCAGCCCCAGCATTTT

j_gene: TRBJ2-7
d_gene: TRBD2
abundance: many
v_gene: TRBV15
CDR3aa: CATSREPSGGYEQYF
CDR3nt: TGTGCCACCAGCAGAGAGCCTAGCGGGGGCTACGAGCAGTACTTC

j_gene: TRBJ1-2
d_gene: TRBD1
abundance: few
v_gene: TRBV5-1
CDR3aa: CASSGTQGSIGGYTF
CDR3nt: TGCGCCAGCAGCGGCACACAGGGGAGTATCGGAGGCTACACCTTC

j_gene: TRBJ2-7
d_gene: .
abundance: many
v_gene: TRBV5-1
CDR3aa: CASSLAGGVEQYF
CDR3nt: TGCGCCAGCAGCTTGGCCGGAGGAGTTGAGCAGTACTTC

j_gene: TRBJ1-2
d_gene: .
abundance: many
v_gene: TRBV7-8
CDR3aa: CASSQSGGGGYTF
CDR3nt: TGTGCCAGCAGCCAGAGTGGGGGGGGAGGCTACACCTTC

j_gene: TRBJ1-5
d_gene: TRBD1
abundance: .
v_gene: TRBV27
CDR3aa: CASSPDRAQGPQHF
CDR3nt: TGTGCCAGCAGTCCAGACAGGGCTCAGGGGCCCCAGCATTTT

j_gene: TRBJ2-5
d_gene: .
abundance: .
v_gene: TRBV2
CDR3aa: CASSPGTYARQETQYF
CDR3nt: TGTGCCAGCAGCCCGGGGACATACGCTAGGCAAGAGACCCAGTACTTC

j_gene: TRBJ1-2
d_gene: TRBD1
abundance: .
v_gene: TRBV7-8
CDR3aa: CASSPGTAEGYTF
CDR3nt: TGTGCCAGCTCACCCGGGACAGCGGAGGGCTACACCTTC

j_gene: TRBJ2-7
d_gene: TRBD1
abundance: many
v_gene: TRBV29-1
CDR3aa: CSVEGGDRVYEQYF
CDR3nt: TGCAGCGTTGAAGGAGGGGACAGGGTGTACGAGCAGTACTTC

j_gene: TRBJ2-7
d_gene: .
abundance: .
v_gene: TRBV2
CDR3aa: CASTFSGPSSYEQYF
CDR3nt: TGTGCCAGCACTTTTTCGGGACCGAGTTCCTACGAGCAGTACTTC

j_gene: TRBJ2-5
d_gene: TRBD2
abundance: once
v_gene: TRBV7-9
CDR3aa: CASSLDLAGVETQYF
CDR3nt: TGTGCCAGCAGCTTAGATCTAGCGGGAGTAGAGACCCAGTACTTC

j_gene: TRBJ2-5
d_gene: TRBD1
abundance: .
v_gene: TRBV6-1
CDR3aa: CASTYRGWETHYF
CDR3nt: TGTGCCAGCACCTACAGGGGTTGGGAGACCCATTACTTC

j_gene: TRBJ1-1
d_gene: .
abundance: .
v_gene: TRBV7-9
CDR3aa: CASSPHGLGEAFF
CDR3nt: TGTGCCAGCTCACCGCACGGATTGGGTGAAGCTTTCTTT

j_gene: TRBJ2-2
d_gene: TRBD1
abundance: few
v_gene: TRBV20-1
CDR3aa: CSASGTGYTGELFF
CDR3nt: TGCAGTGCTAGTGGGACAGGGTACACCGGGGAGCTGTTTTTT

j_gene: TRBJ2-7
d_gene: .
abundance: many
v_gene: TRBV7-9
CDR3aa: CASSPDGYEQYF
CDR3nt: TGTGCCAGCAGCCCGGACGGCTACGAGCAGTACTTC

j_gene: TRBJ2-7
d_gene: TRBD1
abundance: .
v_gene: TRBV29-1
CDR3aa: CSPSGTGTQQYF
CDR3nt: TGCAGCCCATCAGGGACAGGAACTCAGCAGTACTTC

j_gene: TRBJ1-2
d_gene: .
abundance: .
v_gene: TRBV4-2
CDR3aa: CASSHGGEGGYTF
CDR3nt: TGTGCCAGCAGCCATGGCGGGGAGGGCGGCTACACCTTC